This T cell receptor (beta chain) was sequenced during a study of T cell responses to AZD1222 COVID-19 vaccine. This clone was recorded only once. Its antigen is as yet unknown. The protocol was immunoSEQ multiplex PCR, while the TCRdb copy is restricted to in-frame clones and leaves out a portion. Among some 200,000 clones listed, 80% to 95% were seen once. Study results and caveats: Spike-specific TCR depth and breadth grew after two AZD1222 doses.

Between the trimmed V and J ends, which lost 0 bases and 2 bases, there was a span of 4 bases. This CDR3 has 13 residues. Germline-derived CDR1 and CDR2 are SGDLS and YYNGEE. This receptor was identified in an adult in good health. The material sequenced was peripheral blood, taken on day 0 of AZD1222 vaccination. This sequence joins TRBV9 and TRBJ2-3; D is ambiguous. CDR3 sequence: CASSVATTDTQYF. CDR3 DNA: TGTGCCAGCAGCGTAGCCACCACAGATACGCAGTATTTT.